A selection of T cell receptor beta chains follows, all from one sample in a study of shared clonotypes between healthy human individuals. Assay: immunoSEQ multiplex PCR; the TCRdb copy retains only in-frame clones and omits some. Of about 2.4 million clones in the sample, 93% were seen once. Material: naive CD4+ T cells from PBMCs. The receptors originated from a young man in good health. Some clones in this sample may be carry-over from other donors' samples. CDR3s include the opening cysteine and the closing phenylalanine or tryptophan. Each record gives: V gene, J gene, CDR3 protein.

V gene: TRBV4-3
J gene: TRBJ2-1
CDR3 protein: CASSHSLADSRGEQFF

V gene: TRBV30
J gene: TRBJ2-1
CDR3 protein: CAWLAGGVNEQFF

V gene: TRBV19
J gene: TRBJ1-2
CDR3 protein: CASRVLGSGGYTF

V gene: TRBV5-1
J gene: TRBJ1-5
CDR3 protein: CASRPSAGANQPQHF

V gene: TRBV6-1
J gene: TRBJ1-1
CDR3 protein: CASSEGLVAFF

V gene: TRBV18
J gene: TRBJ2-1
CDR3 protein: CASSRGLAGGSNEQFF

V gene: TRBV7-9
J gene: TRBJ2-2
CDR3 protein: CASSLGAGLLANTGELFF

V gene: TRBV6-1
J gene: TRBJ2-7
CDR3 protein: CASRLAGGPVEQYF

V gene: TRBV5-4
J gene: TRBJ1-3
CDR3 protein: CASSLRGALSGNTIYF

V gene: TRBV7-2
J gene: TRBJ2-7
CDR3 protein: CASSLLWTVVSYEQYF

V gene: TRBV7-3
J gene: TRBJ2-7
CDR3 protein: CASPHGDLPYEQYF

V gene: TRBV4-2
J gene: .
CDR3 protein: CASSQGPGAVSYEQYF

V gene: TRBV1
J gene: TRBJ2-5
CDR3 protein: CTSSQETSVEETQYF

V gene: TRBV5-6
J gene: TRBJ2-5
CDR3 protein: CASSRVAGTLQETQYF

V gene: TRBV28
J gene: TRBJ2-2
CDR3 protein: CASSGQLNTGELFF

V gene: TRBV19
J gene: TRBJ2-3
CDR3 protein: CASRIGTRGTDTQYF